This T cell receptor (beta chain) was recorded in a study of cytomegalovirus exposure and HLA in healthy donors (dated by TCRdb to about 2017). Regarding the complete study: In an earlier analysis of under 750 of the donors, 276 Gb of sequence data and 100 million or so unique TCR beta sequences from about 190 million T cells were reported. On average, roughly 240,000 unique TCR beta nucleotide sequences were sequenced per donor among 398 genotyped donors of the cohort, with 15% to 20% of those sequences being non-productive. In addition to the first cohort of approximately 670 subjects, a separate validation cohort of 130 or so different subjects was used. A later genetic analysis took genome-wide SNP genotypes for about 55% of the 666 donors and used that subset as a discovery cohort. Typing coverage varied by locus: about 620-640 donors for A, B, C, DRB1 and DQB1; roughly 560 for DQA1; approximately 610 for DPA1; under 490 for DPB1. To decide whether each TCR beta V gene segment behaved as functional or pseudogenic, an earlier analysis of 587 of the donors relied on high-throughput TCR beta sequencing. Donor age, sex, ethnicity and CMV serostatus were compiled together with the repertoire data. The study aimed to test whether cataloging public T cell receptors could reveal signatures of past pathogen exposure. Among the roughly 400 genotyped donors, around 81% belonged to the genetic ancestry cluster associated with self-reported Caucasian donors. Using immunosequencing, the study profiled T cell repertoires from around 670 subjects and related those repertoires to cytomegalovirus serostatus. A later analysis re-examined previously published TCR beta repertoires from over 500 donors and added high-resolution HLA genotyping to investigate patterns of TCR occurrence. All discovery cohort repertoires had been generated using a single sequencing platform. To predict cytomegalovirus infection status, the study combined high-throughput TCR immunosequencing, statistical association of individual TCRs with disease status, and machine learning. Several DR-DQ haplotypes were treated as single units for association and clustering because of strong linkage in the cohort. About 300 gigabases of sequencing data and 80 million or so unique TCR sequences were included in an early release covering several hundred HLA-typed donors. Rather than drawing on any new phenotypic data, the later analysis identified candidate immune exposures from TCR beta sequences and the way those sequences occurred across donors. Class I and class II HLA loci were covered by the typing at four-digit resolution.

Broader findings and caveats from the paper: In a later analysis, the rate of TCR association differed among HLA loci, with DRB1 alleles having the most associated TCRs and HLA-C alleles having the fewest. Several of the top co-occurrence clusters appeared to be linked to parvovirus B19, influenza, CMV and Epstein-Barr virus, according to a later analysis. Roughly uniform sequencing depth across donors was assumed in presence/absence analyses, although this assumption may not hold. According to a later analysis, most CMV-associated TCR beta chains appeared to be HLA-restricted, and the HLA associations seemed to be driven largely by CMV exposure. The authors suggested that the approach could potentially be generalized to other disease states and immunological phenotypes. Three of the identified cytomegalovirus-associated TCR beta chains were confirmed in vitro to be specific for cytomegalovirus antigens. In a later analysis, some 18,000 TCR beta sequences were associated with specific HLA alleles at a false discovery rate of 0.05. The classifier was reported to diagnose cytomegalovirus status with high specificity and sensitivity in both the original cohort and the validation cohort. In a later analysis, HLA-associated TCR beta chains were found to be more clonally expanded and to have lower generation probabilities than equally common non-associated chains. A further reported finding was that TCR beta sequences accurately predicted the HLA-A and HLA-B alleles for most subjects in the first cohort. The sequencing pipeline was judged likely to have produced a cluster of highly shared sequence variants as a technical artifact. HLA typing was unavailable for some donors at each locus, so association tests used only the typed subset. Most TCR sequences were seen in very few donors, while some public TCRs were found in many individuals. Strong co-occurrence of HLA alleles, especially DR and DQ, made assigning TCR associations to individual alleles difficult. A later genetic analysis associated a missense DCLRE1C variant with V-gene and J-gene trimming of TCR beta chains, and an independent cohort replicated the association. This cohort had only TCR beta chains sequenced, and the lack of alpha or paired-chain data limited which features could be detected. A later genetic analysis reported fewer N-insertions in productive TCRs among donors in an Asian-associated ancestry cluster than the approximately 700-donor mean. The earlier analysis of about 600 of the donors excluded 15 to 20 rarely observed V segments, including chromosome 9 orphons, because counts were too low. Because the 87-base-pair reads could not distinguish some IMGT-functional V segments, including TRBV6-2 and TRBV6-3, those segments were excluded. Linkage disequilibrium might explain the correlated functional status among segregating V segments, but an unknown experimental factor could not be ruled out. The study listed 150 to 200 TCR beta chains as associated with cytomegalovirus. CMV serostatus was the only immune exposure information available for the cohort. In an earlier analysis of approximately 590 of the donors, most TCR beta V segments appeared in productive rearrangements about 87% or about 30% of the time, broadly matching IMGT annotations.

The CDR3 runs 14 residues from the cysteine to the phenylalanine. The only DNA kept is the CDR3, 42 bases in frame from the first base. A distance of 13 bases separates the germline ends of V and J, which lose 5 bases and 6 bases respectively. In the germline V gene, CDR1 corresponds to SNHLY and CDR2 to FYNNEI. Libraries were made using the immunoSEQ multiplex PCR assay. For the multiplex PCR, a mixture combining 60 forward primers for TCR Vbeta segments and 13 reverse primers for TCR Jbeta segments was used. A multiplex PCR assay on genomic DNA amplified the CDR3 region of rearranged TCR beta genes. The amplified TCR beta libraries were sequenced on the Illumina HiSeq System as 87-base-pair reads. For the original study's pipeline: A later analysis counted 75 million to 100 million unique TCR beta chains across the roughly 700 repertoires, and some 11 million of these chains were shared by at least two donors. Raw reads were error-corrected and collapsed into unique sequences by a nearest-neighbor algorithm in which closely related sequences were merged to remove PCR and sequencing errors. To assign V, D and J gene segments, CDR3 sequences were aligned to IMGT reference sequences. For a sequence to be retained, a match of at least six nucleotides was required to both a V gene segment and a J gene segment. Rearrangements were classified as productive when the CDR3 lacked stop codons and remained in frame with V and J, and all other rearrangements were classified as non-productive. Following IMGT convention, CDR3 was defined as the stretch from the second conserved V-encoded cysteine to the conserved J-encoded phenylalanine. The earlier analysis of about 500 of the donors excluded sequences that lacked an unambiguous match to a single V gene segment. In an earlier analysis of several hundred of the donors, V segments were called functional above 56.7% productive rearrangements and were called segregating when the between-donor standard deviation exceeded 5%. A statistical classification framework was built to diagnose cytomegalovirus status from the catalog of TCR beta chain sequences. In a later analysis, TCR nucleotide sequences were compared against IMGT/GENE-DB human TR gene sequences so that V and J genes could be assigned. In a later analysis, CDR3 sequences and most-parsimonious VDJ recombination scenarios were assigned using the TCRdist pipeline. In a later analysis, each TCR beta chain was defined by its CDR3 amino acid sequence together with its V-gene family, and reads lacking a unique V-gene family were excluded. In a later analysis, 450 to 600 highly shared, low-generation-probability nucleotide sequences were removed to address suspected cross-contamination and a sequencing artifact. In a later analysis, a clonal expansion index for each public chain was calculated from normalized within-repertoire ranks of inferred template counts. In a later analysis, generation probabilities were computed using a VDJ recombination model fitted to out-of-frame rearrangements, and the results were checked against IGoR. In a later analysis, hypergeometric tests were used to score TCR-TCR, TCR-HLA and TCR-CMV co-occurrence, with a repertoire-size bias correction applied to TCR pairs. In a later analysis, false discovery rates were estimated by permuting HLA or CMV assignments 20 times. A later analysis grouped co-occurring TCRs with DBSCAN, adding TCRdist sequence similarity when clustering within HLA-allele-positive subsets. For co-occurrence clustering, repertoires with fewer than 30,000 or more than 120,000 public chains were excluded, along with several repertoires with anomalous nucleotide sharing. TCRdb provides this immuneACCESS table in a form limited to in-frame rearrangements. Some clones are lacking; in checked studies, under half of them reflect an unresolved V gene, and why the rest are absent is not known. That table is the source of V, J and clone size, and D and trimming were worked out from the DNA. A total of 100,000 to 150,000 clones appear in this sample, roughly 78% of them only once. The ten most abundant clones make up 1% of the sample.

The cohort consisted of approximately 670 healthy bone marrow donors. All cohort members were sampled while nominally healthy, although unrecorded immune exposures were likely present. The donor was CMV seronegative and belonged to the group of over 350 seronegative cohort members. Every donor gave a peripheral blood sample, and the peripheral blood mononuclear cells from that sample were used for TCR beta sequencing. Genomic DNA was extracted from the blood cell samples with the Qiagen DNeasy Blood Extraction Kit. This clone was counted once. Its antigen has not been determined. Per-base qualities were not stored, and no clone one base away is much larger.

This chain is built from TRBV2 and TRBJ1-4; the D gene is perhaps TRBD1, from 6 matching bases. The sample taken for sequencing was PBMCs. The receptor's source is a man aged 35 to 55 in good health and CMV-seronegative. CDR3 protein: CASSPGHGDEKLFF. The sequenced DNA is TGTGCCAGCAGTCCGGGACATGGAGATGAAAAACTGTTTTTT.